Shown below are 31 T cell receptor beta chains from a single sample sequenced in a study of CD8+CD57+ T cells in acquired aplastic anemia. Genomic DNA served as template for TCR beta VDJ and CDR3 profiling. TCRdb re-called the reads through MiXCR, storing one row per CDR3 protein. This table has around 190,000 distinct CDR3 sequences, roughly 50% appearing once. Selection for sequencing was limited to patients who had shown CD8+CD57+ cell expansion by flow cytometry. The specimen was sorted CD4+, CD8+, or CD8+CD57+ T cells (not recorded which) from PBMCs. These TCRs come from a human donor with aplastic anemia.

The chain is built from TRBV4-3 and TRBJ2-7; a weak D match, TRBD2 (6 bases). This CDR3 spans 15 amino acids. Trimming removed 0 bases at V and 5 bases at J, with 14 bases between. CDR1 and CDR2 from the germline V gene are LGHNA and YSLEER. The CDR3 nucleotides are TGCGCCAGCAGCCAAGATCTGAGGGGCGGGAACGAGCAGTACTTC. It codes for CASSQDLRGGNEQYF.

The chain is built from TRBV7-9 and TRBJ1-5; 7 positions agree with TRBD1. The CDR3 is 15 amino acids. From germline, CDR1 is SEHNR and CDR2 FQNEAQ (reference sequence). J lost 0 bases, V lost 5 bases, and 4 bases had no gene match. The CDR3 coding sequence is TGTGCCAGCAGCCCCGGACAGGATAGCAATCAGCCCCAGCATTTT. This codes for CASSPGQDSNQPQHF.

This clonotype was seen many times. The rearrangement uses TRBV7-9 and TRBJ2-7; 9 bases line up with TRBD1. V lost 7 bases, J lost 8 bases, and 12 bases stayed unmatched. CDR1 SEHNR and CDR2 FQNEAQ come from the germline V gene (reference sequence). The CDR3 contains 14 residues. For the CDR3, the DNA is TGTGCCAGCACCCGATTAGGGACAGGGCCTCAGCAGTACTTC. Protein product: CASTRLGTGPQQYF.

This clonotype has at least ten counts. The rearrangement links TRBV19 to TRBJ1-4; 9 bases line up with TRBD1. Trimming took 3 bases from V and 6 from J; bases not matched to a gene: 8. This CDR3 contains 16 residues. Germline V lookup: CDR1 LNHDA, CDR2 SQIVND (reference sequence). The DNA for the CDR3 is TGTGCCAGTAGTATTTGGGGGACAGGGTGGGATGAAAAACTGTTTTTT. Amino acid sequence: CASSIWGTGWDEKLFF.

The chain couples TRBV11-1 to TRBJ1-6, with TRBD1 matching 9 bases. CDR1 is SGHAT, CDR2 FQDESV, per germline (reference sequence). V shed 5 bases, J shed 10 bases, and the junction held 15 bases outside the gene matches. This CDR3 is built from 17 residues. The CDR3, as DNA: TGTGCCAGCAGCCCCCAAAGGGGGGGACAGGGTGGATCACCCCTCCACTTT. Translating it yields CASSPQRGGQGGSPLHF.

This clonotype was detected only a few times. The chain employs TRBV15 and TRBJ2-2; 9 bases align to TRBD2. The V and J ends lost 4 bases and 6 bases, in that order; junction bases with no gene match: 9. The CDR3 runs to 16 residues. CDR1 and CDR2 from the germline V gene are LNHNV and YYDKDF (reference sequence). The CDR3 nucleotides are TGTGCCACCAGCATAACCGGGACTAGCTTGTCCGGGGAGCTGTTTTTT. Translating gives CATSITGTSLSGELFF. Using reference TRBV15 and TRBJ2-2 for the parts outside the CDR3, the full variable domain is DAMVIQNPRYQVTQFGKPVTLSCSQTLNHNVMYWYQQKSSQAPKLLFHYYDKDFNNEADTPDNFQSRRPNTSFCFLDIRSPGLGDTAMYLCATSITGTSLSGELFFGEGSRLTVL.

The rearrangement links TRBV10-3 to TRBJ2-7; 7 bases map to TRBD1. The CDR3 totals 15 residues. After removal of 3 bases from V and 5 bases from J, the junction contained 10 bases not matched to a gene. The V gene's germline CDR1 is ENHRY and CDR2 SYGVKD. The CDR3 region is CAISDPRGQRNEQYF. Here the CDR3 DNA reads TGTGCCATCAGTGACCCACGGGGACAGCGCAACGAGCAGTACTTC.

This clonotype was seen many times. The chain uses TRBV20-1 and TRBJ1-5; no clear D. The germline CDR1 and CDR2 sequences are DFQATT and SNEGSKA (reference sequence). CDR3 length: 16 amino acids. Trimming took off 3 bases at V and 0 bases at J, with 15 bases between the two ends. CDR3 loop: CSARASASYSNQPQHF. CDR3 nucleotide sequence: TGCAGTGCTAGGGCCTCCGCCAGTTATAGCAATCAGCCCCAGCATTTT.

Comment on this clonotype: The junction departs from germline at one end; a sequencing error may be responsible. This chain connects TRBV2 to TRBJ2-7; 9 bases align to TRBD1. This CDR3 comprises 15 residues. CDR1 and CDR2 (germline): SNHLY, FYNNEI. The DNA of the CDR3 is TGCGCCAGCAGCCAAGTGGGACAGGGTGGCTACGAGCAGTACTTC. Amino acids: CASSQVGQGGYEQYF.

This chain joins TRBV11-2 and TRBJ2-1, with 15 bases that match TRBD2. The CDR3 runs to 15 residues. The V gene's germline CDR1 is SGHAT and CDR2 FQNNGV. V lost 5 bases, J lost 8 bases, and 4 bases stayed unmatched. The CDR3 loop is CASSRTSGRGDEQFF. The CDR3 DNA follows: TGTGCCAGCAGCAGGACTAGCGGGAGGGGGGATGAGCAGTTCTTC.

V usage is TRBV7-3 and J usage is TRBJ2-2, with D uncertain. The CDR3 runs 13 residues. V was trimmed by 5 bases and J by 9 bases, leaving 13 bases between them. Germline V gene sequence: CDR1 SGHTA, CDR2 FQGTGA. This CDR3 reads CASSLVPDRELFF. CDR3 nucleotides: TGTGCCAGCAGCCTCGTCCCCGACAGGGAGCTGTTTTTT.

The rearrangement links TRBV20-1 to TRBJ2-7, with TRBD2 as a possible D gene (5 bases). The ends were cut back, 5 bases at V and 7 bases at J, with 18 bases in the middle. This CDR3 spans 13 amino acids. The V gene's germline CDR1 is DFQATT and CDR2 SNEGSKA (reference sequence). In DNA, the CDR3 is TGCAGTGCTCTCGTGGCTGTTCGGGGAGAGCAGTACTTC. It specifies CSALVAVRGEQYF.

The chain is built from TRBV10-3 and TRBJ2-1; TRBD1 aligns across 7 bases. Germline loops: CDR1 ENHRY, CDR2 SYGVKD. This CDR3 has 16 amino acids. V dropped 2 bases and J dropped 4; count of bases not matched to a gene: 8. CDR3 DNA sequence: TGTGCCATCAGTGAGCCGGGACAGTCTTTTTACAATGAGCAGTTCTTC. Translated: CAISEPGQSFYNEQFF.

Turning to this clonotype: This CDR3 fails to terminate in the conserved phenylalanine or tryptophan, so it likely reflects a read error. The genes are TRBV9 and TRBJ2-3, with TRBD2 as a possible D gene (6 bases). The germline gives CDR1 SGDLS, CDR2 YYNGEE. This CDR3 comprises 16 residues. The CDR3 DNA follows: TGTGCTAGCAGCGTACGTGCGCAGGGAGGTGCAGATACGCAGTATCTT. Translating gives CASSVRAQGGADTQYL.

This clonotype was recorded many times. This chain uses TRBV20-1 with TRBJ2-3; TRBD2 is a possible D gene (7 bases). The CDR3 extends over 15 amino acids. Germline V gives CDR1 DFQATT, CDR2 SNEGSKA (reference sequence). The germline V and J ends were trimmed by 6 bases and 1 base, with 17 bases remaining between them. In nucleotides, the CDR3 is TGCAGTGCCATGGATTTGCGGGGGCGCACAGATACGCAGTATTTT. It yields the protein CSAMDLRGRTDTQYF.

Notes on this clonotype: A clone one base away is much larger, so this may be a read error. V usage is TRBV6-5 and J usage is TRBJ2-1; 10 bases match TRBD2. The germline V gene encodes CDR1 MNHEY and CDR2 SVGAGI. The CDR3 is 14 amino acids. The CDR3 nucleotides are TGTGCCAGCAGTTTTAGCGGGGGGAGCAATGAGCAGATCTTC. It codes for CASSFSGGSNEQIF.

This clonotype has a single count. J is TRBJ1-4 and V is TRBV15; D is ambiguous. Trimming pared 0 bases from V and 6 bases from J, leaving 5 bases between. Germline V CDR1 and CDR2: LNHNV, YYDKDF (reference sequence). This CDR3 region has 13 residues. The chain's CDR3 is CATSRDPYEKLFF. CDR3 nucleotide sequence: TGTGCCACCAGCAGAGATCCTTATGAAAAACTGTTTTTT.

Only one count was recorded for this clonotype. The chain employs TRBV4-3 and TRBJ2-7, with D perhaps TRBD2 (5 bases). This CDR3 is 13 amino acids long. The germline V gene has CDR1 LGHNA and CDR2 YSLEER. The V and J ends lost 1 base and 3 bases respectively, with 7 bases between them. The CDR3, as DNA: TGCGCCAGCAGCCAAGGAACTAGCTACGAGCAGTACTTC. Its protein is CASSQGTSYEQYF.

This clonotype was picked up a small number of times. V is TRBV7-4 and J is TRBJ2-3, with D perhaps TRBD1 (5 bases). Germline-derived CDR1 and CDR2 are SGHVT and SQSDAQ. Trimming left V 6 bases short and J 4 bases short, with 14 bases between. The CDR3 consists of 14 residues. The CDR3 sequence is CASSFGQGADTQYF. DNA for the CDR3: TGTGCCAGCAGTTTTGGCCAGGGCGCAGATACGCAGTATTTT.

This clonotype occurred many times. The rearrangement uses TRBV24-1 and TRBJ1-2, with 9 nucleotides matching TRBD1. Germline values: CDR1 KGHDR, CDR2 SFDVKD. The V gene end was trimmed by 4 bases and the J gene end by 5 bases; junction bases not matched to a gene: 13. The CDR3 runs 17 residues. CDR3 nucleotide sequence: TGTGCCACCAGTGAATCGGGACAGGGAACAGGATTATATGGCTACACCTTC. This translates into CATSESGQGTGLYGYTF.

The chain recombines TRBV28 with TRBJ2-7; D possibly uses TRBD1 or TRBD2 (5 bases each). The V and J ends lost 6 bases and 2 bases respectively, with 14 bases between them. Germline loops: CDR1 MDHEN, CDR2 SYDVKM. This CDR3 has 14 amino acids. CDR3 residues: CASRRAVGAYEQYF. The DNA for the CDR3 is TGTGCCAGCAGGCGGGCGGTGGGGGCCTACGAGCAGTACTTC.

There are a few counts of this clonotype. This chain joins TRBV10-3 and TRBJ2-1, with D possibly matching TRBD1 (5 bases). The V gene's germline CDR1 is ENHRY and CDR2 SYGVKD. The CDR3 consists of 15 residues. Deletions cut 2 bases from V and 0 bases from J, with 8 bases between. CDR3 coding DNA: TGTGCCATCAGTGAGGGGGCGAGCTCCTACAATGAGCAGTTCTTC. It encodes CAISEGASSYNEQFF.

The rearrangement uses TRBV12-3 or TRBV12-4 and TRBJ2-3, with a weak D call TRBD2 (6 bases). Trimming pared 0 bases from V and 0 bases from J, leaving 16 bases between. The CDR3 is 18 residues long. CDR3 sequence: CASSLALGMGTSTDTQYF. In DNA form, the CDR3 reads TGTGCCAGCAGTTTAGCGCTGGGTATGGGGACTAGCACAGATACGCAGTATTTT.

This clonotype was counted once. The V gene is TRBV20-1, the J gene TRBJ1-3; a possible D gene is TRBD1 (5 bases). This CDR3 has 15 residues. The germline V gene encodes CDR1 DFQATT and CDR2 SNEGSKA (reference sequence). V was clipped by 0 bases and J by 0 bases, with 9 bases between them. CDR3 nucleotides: TGCAGTGCTAGAGACGTAGACAGCTCTGGAAACACCATATATTTT. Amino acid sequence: CSARDVDSSGNTIYF.

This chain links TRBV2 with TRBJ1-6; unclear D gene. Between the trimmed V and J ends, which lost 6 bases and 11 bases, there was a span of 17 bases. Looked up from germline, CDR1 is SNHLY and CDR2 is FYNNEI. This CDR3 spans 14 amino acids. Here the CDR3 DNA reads TGTGCCAGCAGAACGACGGGAAGGAATCCACCCCTCCACTTT. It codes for CASRTTGRNPPLHF.

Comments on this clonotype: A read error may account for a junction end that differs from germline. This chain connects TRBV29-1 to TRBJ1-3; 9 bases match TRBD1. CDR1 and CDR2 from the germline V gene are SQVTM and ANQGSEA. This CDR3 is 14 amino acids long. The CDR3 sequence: CSAEGDRERNTIYF. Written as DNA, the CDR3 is TGCAGCGCTGAAGGGGACAGGGAACGAAACACCATATATTTT.

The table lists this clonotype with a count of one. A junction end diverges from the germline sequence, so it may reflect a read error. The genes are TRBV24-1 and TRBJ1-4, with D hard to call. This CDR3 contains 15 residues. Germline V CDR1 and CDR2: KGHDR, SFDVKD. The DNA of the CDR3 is TGTGCCACCAGTGATTCAGATGCAACTAATGAAAAACTGTTCTTT. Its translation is CATSDSDATNEKLFF.

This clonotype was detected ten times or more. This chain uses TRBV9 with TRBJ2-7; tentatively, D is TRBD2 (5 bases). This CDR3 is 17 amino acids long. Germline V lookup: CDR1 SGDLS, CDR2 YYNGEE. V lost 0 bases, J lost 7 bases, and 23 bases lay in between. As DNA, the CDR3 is TGTGCCAGCAGCGTAGGCTCGGGCGGGCCCCGTTCGGAGGAGCAGTACTTC. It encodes CASSVGSGGPRSEEQYF.

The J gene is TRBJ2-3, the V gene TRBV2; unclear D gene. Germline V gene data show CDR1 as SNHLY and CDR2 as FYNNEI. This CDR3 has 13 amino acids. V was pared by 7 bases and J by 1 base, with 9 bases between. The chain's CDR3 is CASMDQGTDTQYF. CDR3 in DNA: TGTGCCAGCATGGATCAGGGCACAGATACGCAGTATTTT.

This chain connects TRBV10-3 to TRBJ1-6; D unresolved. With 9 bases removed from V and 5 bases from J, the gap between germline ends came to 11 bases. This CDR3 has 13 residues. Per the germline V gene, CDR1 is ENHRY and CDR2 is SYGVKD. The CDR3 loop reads CAIQTEDNSPLHF. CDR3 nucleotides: TGTGCCATTCAGACTGAGGATAATTCACCCCTCCACTTT.

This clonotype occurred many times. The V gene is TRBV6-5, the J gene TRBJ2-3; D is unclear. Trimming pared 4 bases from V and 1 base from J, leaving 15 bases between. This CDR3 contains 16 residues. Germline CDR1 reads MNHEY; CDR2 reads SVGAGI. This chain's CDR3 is CASSSSMGIGTDTQYF. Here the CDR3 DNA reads TGTGCCAGCAGTTCAAGCATGGGGATCGGCACAGATACGCAGTATTTT.